This T cell receptor beta chain appears in the sequencing data of a study of neurological immune-mediated disorders. Overall study results and limits: Phylogenetic grouping assigned the repertoires of 18 of 34 multiple sclerosis patients to a single related-CDR3 cluster, which may represent a signature. The expanded clones of different subjects shared no CDR3 amino acid sequences (suggesting private repertoires in all groups).

CDR1 is SGHRS and CDR2 is YFSETQ in the germline V gene. V trimming: 2 bases; J trimming: 1 base; junction bases outside the gene matches: 4. CDR3 length equals 15 residues. This clonotype was picked up many times. Its antigen is unknown. TCRdb passed the 5' RACE reads through MiXCR, listing each CDR3 protein once. The table records around 65,000 distinct CDR3 sequences, around 5.1% of them present only once. The TCR was taken from a human donor with multiple sclerosis. The donor label of this sample is uncertain. The source material was PBMCs. The V gene is TRBV5-1, the J gene TRBJ2-3; TRBD1 matches at 7 bases. CDR3 nucleotide sequence: TGCGCCAGCAGCTTAAGGGACAGTCGCACAGATACGCAGTATTTT. Amino acids: CASSLRDSRTDTQYF.